Listed here are 23 T cell receptor beta chains from one sample, sequenced in a study of blood T cell repertoires in COVID-19. Profiled with immunoSEQ multiplex PCR; TCRdb holds only in-frame clones, not every one. The table shows 110,000 or so clones, with about 86% occurring only once. Sequenced input: peripheral blood. These receptor sequences come from an older man who had recovered from COVID-19.

V usage is TRBV6-8 and J usage is TRBJ1-5; D may be TRBD1 (5 bases). V dropped 3 bases and J dropped 2 bases, with 17 bases sitting between them. CDR1 is MNHGY and CDR2 is SAAAGT in the germline V gene. The CDR3 covers 17 residues. The CDR3: CASSYSIGVDCNQPQHF. CDR3 DNA sequence: TGTGCCAGCAGTTATTCCATAGGGGTTGATTGCAATCAGCCCCAGCATTTT.

The chain uses TRBV12-3 or TRBV12-4 and TRBJ1-1; D is perhaps TRBD1 (6 bases). There are 13 residues in the CDR3. The V end lost 5 bases, the J end lost 3 bases, and 10 bases lay between the germline ends. CDR3 DNA sequence: TGTGCCAGCAGTGTGAACAGGGACACTGAAGCTTTCTTT. Translated: CASSVNRDTEAFF.

V is TRBV15 and J is TRBJ1-2; 7 nucleotides line up with TRBD1. CDR3 size: 14 residues. From germline, CDR1 is LNHNV and CDR2 YYDKDF (reference sequence). The J segment lost 8 bases and the V segment lost 0 bases, leaving 6 bases of the junction unmatched. The CDR3 protein is CATSRDTRQGGYTF. CDR3 sequence (DNA): TGTGCCACCAGCAGAGATACTCGACAGGGCGGCTACACCTTC.

The chain links TRBV28 to TRBJ2-1; 8 nucleotides agree with TRBD2. Looked up from germline, CDR1 is MDHEN and CDR2 is SYDVKM. This CDR3 is 15 amino acids long. V trimming: 4 bases; J trimming: 4 bases; junction bases outside the gene matches: 6. The CDR3, as DNA: TGTGCCAGCAGTTCTTCAGAGCGGGAGTACAATGAGCAGTTCTTC. This encodes CASSSSEREYNEQFF.

As for this clone: Being one base from a much bigger clone, this may be a read error. This sample also contains other DNA sequences that code for the same CDR3. The rearrangement uses TRBV10-3 and TRBJ1-5; 7 nucleotides align to TRBD1. The CDR3 runs to 13 residues. With V trimmed by 8 bases and J by 0 bases, 1 base remained unmatched. Germline CDR1 reads ENHRY; CDR2 reads SYGVKD. Here the CDR3 reads CAIGTDSNQPQHF. CDR3 DNA: TGTGCCATCGGGACAGATAGCAATCAGCCCCAGCATTTT.

This chain uses TRBV27 with TRBJ1-3; unclear D gene. Trimming removed 5 bases from V and 6 bases from J, with 11 bases in between. CDR1 is MNHEY, CDR2 SMNVEV, per germline (reference sequence). CDR3 length equals 13 residues. The CDR3 loop is CASSPRLSNTIYF. The CDR3 DNA reads as TGTGCCAGCAGTCCGCGCCTATCAAACACCATATATTTT.

The rearrangement uses TRBV7-8 and TRBJ1-1; 7 nucleotides align to TRBD1. Germline V gives CDR1 SGHVS, CDR2 FQNEAQ. This CDR3 region has 15 residues. The ends lost 5 bases at V and 0 bases at J; junction bases unmatched: 6. CDR3 amino acids: CASSQRDRLNTEAFF. In nucleotides, the CDR3 is TGTGCCAGCAGCCAAAGGGACAGATTGAACACTGAAGCTTTCTTT.

A remark on this clone: Within the sample, other DNA sequences also encode this same CDR3. The chain is built from TRBV28 and TRBJ1-2; D is unclear. V lost 6 bases to trimming and J lost 5 bases, with 10 bases between them. This CDR3 has 12 residues. From germline, CDR1 is MDHEN and CDR2 SYDVKM. The CDR3 bases are TGTGCCAGCAGCCTGACGGGTTATGGCTACACCTTC. Residues: CASSLTGYGYTF.

The chain is built from TRBV6-6 and TRBJ1-2; 10 nucleotides line up with TRBD1. The CDR3 is 16 residues long. V gave up 6 bases and J gave up 0 bases; unmatched junction bases: 7. Germline V gene data show CDR1 as MNHNY and CDR2 as SVGAGI (reference sequence). CDR3 DNA sequence: TGTGCCAGCAGCCGCCGGGACAGGGGCCCTAACTATGGCTACACCTTC. It encodes CASSRRDRGPNYGYTF.

The chain links TRBV29-1 to TRBJ2-1, with a weak D call TRBD1 (6 bases). This CDR3 is built from 15 residues. Germline V gives CDR1 SQVTM, CDR2 ANQGSEA. Trimming pared 1 base from V and 0 bases from J, leaving 10 bases between. The CDR3 DNA is TGCAGCGTTGAAGCAGGGGTGGGCTCCTACAATGAGCAGTTCTTC. Its translation is CSVEAGVGSYNEQFF.

Only a few counts were recorded for this clone. V gene TRBV7-3 combines with J gene TRBJ1-3, with D possibly TRBD1 on 5 matching bases. The V end lost 5 bases, the J end lost 4 bases, and 9 bases lay between the germline ends. Germline values: CDR1 SGHTA, CDR2 FQGTGA. The CDR3 is 13 amino acids. Here the CDR3 reads CASSETVGNTIYF. In nucleotides, the CDR3 is TGTGCCAGCAGCGAGACAGTAGGAAACACCATATATTTT.

This clone came up once. The rearrangement links TRBV6-6 to TRBJ2-7; D remains ambiguous. The CDR3 totals 14 residues. The V gene lost 7 bases and the J gene lost 1 base, with 14 bases spanning the gap. In germline, CDR1 is MNHNY, CDR2 SVGAGI (reference sequence). CDR3 nucleotides: TGTGCCAGCAACTCAATGGGCCCATCCTACGAGCAGTACTTC. Amino acids: CASNSMGPSYEQYF.

This clone was counted once. The chain combines TRBV5-6 with TRBJ1-2; D unclear. Germline lookup yields CDR1 SGHDT and CDR2 YYEEEE. This CDR3 has 11 residues. The V gene lost 3 bases and the J gene lost 8 bases, with 8 bases spanning the gap. CDR3 in DNA: TGTGCCAGCAGCTACGGAGGAGGCTACACCTTC. Translated: CASSYGGGYTF.

The chain combines TRBV11-1 with TRBJ2-3, with D tentatively TRBD1 (5 bases). The CDR3 contains 16 residues. The V gene's germline CDR1 is SGHAT and CDR2 FQDESV (reference sequence). Between the trimmed V and J ends, which lost 0 bases and 2 bases, there was a span of 12 bases. Written as DNA, the CDR3 is TGTGCCAGCAGCTTAGCGTTACAGGAATCCACAGATACGCAGTATTTT. This sequence encodes CASSLALQESTDTQYF.

The chain uses TRBV20-1 and TRBJ2-7, with D possibly being TRBD1 (5 bases). V dropped 3 bases and J dropped 2 bases, with 11 bases sitting between them. Per the germline V gene, CDR1 is DFQATT and CDR2 is SNEGSKA (reference sequence). This CDR3 has 13 amino acids. The CDR3 bases are TGCAGTGCTAGTTTGGGCAGGGCCTACGAGCAGTACTTC. The encoded protein is CSASLGRAYEQYF.

The J gene is TRBJ1-2, the V gene TRBV18; no firm D call. CDR1 and CDR2 from the germline V gene are KGHSH and LQKENI. The CDR3 consists of 14 residues. V gave up 0 bases and J gave up 2 bases, with 7 bases separating them. The CDR3 loop is CASSPPVRNYGYTF. In DNA, the CDR3 is TGTGCCAGCTCACCACCGGTCAGGAACTATGGCTACACCTTC. Looking up the rest from reference TRBV18 and TRBJ1-2 gives the full variable domain: NAGVMQNPRHLVRRRGQEARLRCSPMKGHSHVYWYRQLPEEGLKFMVYLQKENIIDESGMPKERFSAEFPKEGPSILRIQQVVRGDSAAYFCASSPPVRNYGYTFGSGTRLTVV.

The chain recombines TRBV4-3 with TRBJ2-3; TRBD2 matches at 9 bases. The CDR3 totals 15 residues. Germline CDR1 LGHNA, CDR2 YSLEER. Germline trimming cut 3 bases from V and 3 bases from J; bases unmatched to any gene: 4. The CDR3 sequence is CASSQIAGVTDTQYF. As DNA, the CDR3 is TGCGCCAGCAGCCAGATAGCGGGAGTGACAGATACGCAGTATTTT.

This chain connects TRBV7-3 to TRBJ2-3; the D gene is possibly TRBD2 (7 bases). The V end lost 4 bases, the J end lost 4 bases, and 15 bases lay between the germline ends. In germline, CDR1 is SGHTA, CDR2 FQGTGA. The CDR3 covers 15 residues. Here the CDR3 DNA reads TGTGCCAGCAGCTATGACCGGGGGGCCGCAGATACGCAGTATTTT. It yields the protein CASSYDRGAADTQYF.

V usage is TRBV12-3 or TRBV12-4 and J usage is TRBJ1-2; no definite D call. The CDR3 loop spans 11 amino acids. The V end lost 10 bases, the J end lost 4 bases, and 10 bases lay between the germline ends. This CDR3 reads CATARGYGYTF. CDR3 nucleotide sequence: TGTGCCACGGCAAGAGGCTATGGCTACACCTTC.

J is TRBJ1-1 and V is TRBV2; a possible D gene is TRBD1 (6 bases). This CDR3 comprises 13 residues. In germline, CDR1 is SNHLY, CDR2 FYNNEI. V was shortened by 7 bases and J by 0 bases, with 9 bases between the two germline ends. This chain's CDR3 is CASMGQMNTEAFF. CDR3 in DNA: TGTGCCAGCATGGGACAAATGAACACTGAAGCTTTCTTT.

The chain uses TRBV11-2 and TRBJ2-3, with 7 bases matching TRBD2. The CDR3 contains 17 residues. V was clipped by 5 bases and J by 2 bases; unmatched bases: 13. CDR1 and CDR2 (germline): SGHAT, FQNNGV. In DNA form, the CDR3 reads TGTGCCAGCAGCCGGGGGGTACAATCAGGACTCACAGATACGCAGTATTTT. Translation: CASSRGVQSGLTDTQYF.

This clone was seen once. The chain employs TRBV7-3 and TRBJ1-6; 9 bases map to TRBD1. V lost 5 bases, J lost 9 bases, and 5 bases stayed unmatched. The CDR3 consists of 14 residues. CDR1 is SGHTA, CDR2 FQGTGA, per germline. The CDR3 sequence is CASSAQGAASPLHF. CDR3 nucleotide sequence: TGTGCCAGCAGCGCACAGGGGGCAGCTTCACCCCTCCACTTT. Full variable domain (outside the CDR3, taken from reference TRBV7-3 and TRBJ1-6): GAGVSQTPSNKVTEKGKYVELRCDPISGHTALYWYRQSLGQGPEFLIYFQGTGAADDSGLPNDRFFAVRPEGSVSTLKIQRTERGDSAVYLCASSAQGAASPLHFGNGTRLTVT.

This clone was recorded a few times. The chain employs TRBV10-2 and TRBJ1-6; D not resolved. V gave up 4 bases and J gave up 5 bases, with 6 bases separating them. Germline loops: CDR1 WSHSY, CDR2 SAAADI. The CDR3 contains 13 residues. The CDR3 reads CASSGGNNSPLHF. The CDR3 region has the DNA TGCGCCAGCAGTGGAGGGAATAATTCACCCCTCCACTTT.